Presented here are 20 T cell receptor beta chains from one specimen sequenced in a study of T cells in Graves' hyperthyroidism and ophthalmopathy. Researchers took RNA transcripts and amplified the TCR beta CDR3 regions from them. TCR CDR3 regions were first amplified by RT-PCR with HTBI primers. TCRdb re-derived calls from the multiplex PCR reads in MiXCR, one entry per CDR3 protein. The sample records around 340,000 distinct CDR3 sequences, roughly 18% being singletons. Sequencing was performed on blood. These receptor sequences come from a woman in her forties or fifties with Graves' hyperthyroidism.

Many counts were recorded for this clonotype. The J gene is TRBJ2-3, the V gene TRBV2; tentative D call: TRBD2 (5 bases). Trimming removed 7 bases from V and 0 bases from J, with 11 bases in between. Germline V gene lookup returns CDR1 SNHLY and CDR2 FYNNEI. The CDR3 is 14 amino acids. DNA of the CDR3: TGTGCCAGCAAAGCGACTACTAGCACAGATACGCAGTATTTT. It translates to CASKATTSTDTQYF.

This clonotype has more than one count but fewer than ten. The CDR3 nucleotides read TGTGCCAGCTCACTTCGGGGGGCCGAGACCCAGTACTTC. It yields the protein CASSLRGAETQYF. The chain recombines TRBV18 with TRBJ2-5; perhaps TRBD2 as D (7 bases). Germline V gene data show CDR1 as KGHSH and CDR2 as LQKENI. This CDR3 is built from 13 residues. V was trimmed by 4 bases and J by 5 bases, leaving 11 bases between them.

This clonotype was observed at least ten times. This chain links TRBV12-3 or TRBV12-4 with TRBJ2-5, with D possibly being TRBD1 (6 bases). V lost 6 bases to trimming and J lost 5 bases, with 13 bases between them. The CDR3 has 13 amino acids. This CDR3 is CASRHTGLETQYF. In DNA, the CDR3 is TGTGCCAGCAGACACACAGGGTTGGAGACCCAGTACTTC.

The V gene is TRBV10-2, the J gene TRBJ2-7, with TRBD2 identical over 11 bases. CDR1 and CDR2 from the germline V gene are WSHSY and SAAADI. The CDR3 has 16 residues. V dropped 3 bases and J dropped 1; count of bases not matched to a gene: 5. Here the CDR3 reads CASSDWGTSGSYEQYV. CDR3 in DNA: TGCGCCAGCAGTGATTGGGGGACTAGCGGTTCCTACGAGCAGTACGTC.

This clonotype was recorded many times. This chain connects TRBV6-2 or TRBV6-3 to TRBJ2-1; TRBD2 aligns across 7 bases. From germline, CDR1 is MNHEY and CDR2 SVGEGT. Germline trimming cut 3 bases from V and 3 bases from J; bases unmatched to any gene: 5. The CDR3 loop spans 15 amino acids. The CDR3 DNA is TGTGCCAGCAGTTATGGGACTAACCTCTACAATGAGCAGTTCTTC. It yields the protein CASSYGTNLYNEQFF.

This clonotype was seen at least ten times. The J gene is TRBJ2-2, the V gene TRBV28; a weak D match, TRBD1 (7 bases). Germline-derived CDR1 and CDR2 are MDHEN and SYDVKM. V shed 6 bases and J shed 6 bases, with 17 bases lying between them. This CDR3 spans 15 amino acids. CDR3 residues: CASRLDREAAGELFF. The CDR3 DNA follows: TGTGCCAGCAGGCTCGACAGGGAGGCGGCCGGGGAGCTGTTTTTT.

This clonotype was observed at least ten times. The genes are TRBV13 and TRBJ2-2; no firm D call. Germline lookup yields CDR1 PRHDT and CDR2 FYEKMQ (reference sequence). V was trimmed by 0 bases and J by 4 bases, leaving 12 bases between them. The CDR3 is 16 amino acids. CDR3 in DNA: TGTGCCAGCAGCTTAGGCCTTAGAGCGTCCACCGGGGAGCTGTTTTTT. Protein: CASSLGLRASTGELFF.

Note on this clonotype: Mismatch with germline at one junction end may stem from a read error. This rearrangement joins TRBV12-3 or TRBV12-4 to TRBJ1-5; no definite D call. The CDR3 has 12 amino acids. The CDR3 coding sequence is TGTACCAGCAGTTTAAAGACCGGACTCCAGCATTTT. Protein sequence: CTSSLKTGLQHF.

The chain joins TRBV6-1 to TRBJ2-7; D is tentatively TRBD1 or TRBD2 (7 bases each). The germline V gene encodes CDR1 MNHNS and CDR2 SASEGT. Trimming removed 8 bases at V and 7 bases at J, with 24 bases between. The CDR3 consists of 15 residues. The CDR3 DNA is TGTGCCAGCTCGGTGGGGCAGGGGGGGTGGTATGAGCAGTACTTC. Residues: CASSVGQGGWYEQYF.

This clonotype occurred many times. This chain uses TRBV5-1 with TRBJ1-2; D gene ambiguous. The germline gives CDR1 SGHRS, CDR2 YFSETQ. The CDR3 runs 18 residues. Trimming removed 0 bases at V and 2 bases at J, with 20 bases between. CDR3 residues: CASSLVLVNSLINYGYTF. The CDR3 nucleotides read TGCGCCAGCAGCTTGGTCTTAGTTAACTCGCTTATCAACTATGGCTACACCTTC.

This clonotype was seen many times. V and J are TRBV20-1 and TRBJ1-1; D may be TRBD1 (6 bases). V was clipped by 3 bases and J by 8 bases, with 19 bases between them. CDR1 is DFQATT, CDR2 SNEGSKA, per germline (reference sequence). The CDR3 covers 14 residues. The CDR3 protein is CSASLSQGTNEAFF. As DNA, the CDR3 is TGCAGTGCTAGTCTTAGCCAGGGGACTAACGAAGCTTTCTTT.

The V call is TRBV5-4, the J call TRBJ2-7, with D possibly TRBD1 on 5 matching bases. CDR1 and CDR2 from the germline V gene are SGHNT and YYREEE (reference sequence). The CDR3 length is 17 residues. V was pared by 3 bases and J by 0 bases, with 19 bases between. CDR3 residues: CASSSVGASHPSYEQYF. DNA of the CDR3: TGTGCCAGCAGCTCGGTTGGGGCGTCTCACCCCTCCTACGAGCAGTACTTC.

This clonotype was seen at least ten times. The genes are TRBV13 and TRBJ1-2, with D maybe TRBD1 (5 bases). The V gene lost 5 bases and the J gene lost 3 bases, with 16 bases spanning the gap. This CDR3 comprises 15 residues. Germline CDR1 is PRHDT and CDR2 is FYEKMQ (reference sequence). DNA for the CDR3: TGTGCCAGCAGCCATCCGACGGAGGGACACTATGGCTACACCTTC. It yields the protein CASSHPTEGHYGYTF.

This clonotype was counted at least ten times. The V call is TRBV5-5, the J call TRBJ1-1; D unclear. The V gene lost 1 base and the J gene lost 4 bases, with 20 bases spanning the gap. The CDR3 loop spans 17 amino acids. Germline V gives CDR1 SGHKS, CDR2 YYEKEE (reference sequence). CDR3 amino acids: CASSLLGLLRMGTEAFF. For the CDR3, the DNA is TGTGCCAGCAGCTTGTTGGGCCTTTTAAGGATGGGCACTGAAGCTTTCTTT.

This clonotype was seen many times. The chain employs TRBV15 and TRBJ1-4, with TRBD1 matching 8 bases. CDR3 length: 16 residues. Trimming cost V 4 bases and J 8 bases; bases outside gene matches: 12. Germline values: CDR1 LNHNV, CDR2 YYDKDF (reference sequence). CDR3 sequence (DNA): TGTGCCACCAGCAACAGGGGGTCAGGGGGTCCAGAAAAACTGTTTTTT. Amino acids: CATSNRGSGGPEKLFF. The full variable domain, its missing parts supplied by reference TRBV15 and TRBJ1-4, is DAMVIQNPRYQVTQFGKPVTLSCSQTLNHNVMYWYQQKSSQAPKLLFHYYDKDFNNEADTPDNFQSRRPNTSFCFLDIRSPGLGDTAMYLCATSNRGSGGPEKLFFGSGTQLSVL.

The chain combines TRBV20-1 with TRBJ2-7; D possibly corresponds to TRBD2 (7 bases). The CDR3 totals 14 residues. In germline, CDR1 is DFQATT, CDR2 SNEGSKA (reference sequence). The CDR3 loop is CSARGGESSYEQYV. The DNA of the CDR3 is TGCAGTGCCAGAGGGGGGGAGAGCTCCTACGAGCAGTACGTC.

The chain links TRBV5-6 to TRBJ1-2; no reliable D call. V was pared by 0 bases and J by 4 bases, with 19 bases between. This CDR3 is 17 amino acids long. The germline CDR1 and CDR2 sequences are SGHDT and YYEEEE. CDR3 region: CASSLERQPIGSYGYTF. CDR3 nucleotides: TGTGCCAGCAGCTTGGAACGTCAGCCGATTGGATCCTATGGCTACACCTTC.

This clonotype was recorded at least ten times. The chain couples TRBV18 to TRBJ1-1; D unclear. Germline values: CDR1 KGHSH, CDR2 LQKENI. This CDR3 is built from 14 residues. V shed 5 bases and J shed 5 bases, with 15 bases lying between them. The CDR3 DNA reads as TGTGCCAGCTCAACCGTTCTTTCGGAGACTGAAGCTTTCTTT. Its translation: CASSTVLSETEAFF.

This clonotype was seen ten or more times. J is TRBJ2-2 and V is TRBV2; maybe TRBD1 (5 bases). The ends were cut back, 6 bases at V and 0 bases at J, with 14 bases in the middle. Germline assignment: CDR1 SNHLY and CDR2 FYNNEI. CDR3 length: 16 amino acids. In DNA, the CDR3 is TGTGCCAGCAGGGGTCCGACAGAAGCGAACACCGGGGAGCTGTTTTTT. Its protein product is CASRGPTEANTGELFF. Looking up the rest from reference TRBV2 and TRBJ2-2 gives the full variable domain: EPEVTQTPSHQVTQMGQEVILRCVPISNHLYFYWYRQILGQKVEFLVSFYNNEISEKSEIFDDQFSVERPDGSNFTLKIRSTKLEDSAMYFCASRGPTEANTGELFFGEGSRLTVL.

The chain recombines TRBV6-1 with TRBJ2-5; 9 positions agree with TRBD2. The CDR3 runs 16 residues. Germline V gives CDR1 MNHNS, CDR2 SASEGT. V lost 3 bases and J lost 7; bases outside the gene matches: 12. The CDR3 loop is CASSDGAAGGLSTQYF. CDR3 coding DNA: TGTGCCAGCAGTGATGGGGCAGCGGGGGGCCTCTCGACCCAGTACTTC.